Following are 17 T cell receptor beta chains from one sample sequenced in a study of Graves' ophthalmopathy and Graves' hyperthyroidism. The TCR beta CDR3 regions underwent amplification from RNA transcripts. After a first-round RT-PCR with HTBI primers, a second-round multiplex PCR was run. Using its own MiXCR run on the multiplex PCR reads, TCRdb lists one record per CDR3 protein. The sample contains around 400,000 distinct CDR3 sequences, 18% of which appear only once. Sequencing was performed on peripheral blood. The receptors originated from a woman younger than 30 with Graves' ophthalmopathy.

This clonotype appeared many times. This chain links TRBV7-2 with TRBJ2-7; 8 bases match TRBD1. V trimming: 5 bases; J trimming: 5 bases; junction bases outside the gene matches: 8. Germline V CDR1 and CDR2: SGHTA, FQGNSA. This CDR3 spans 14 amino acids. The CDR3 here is CASSPRTGWNEQYF. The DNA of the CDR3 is TGTGCCAGCAGCCCCCGGACAGGGTGGAACGAGCAGTACTTC.

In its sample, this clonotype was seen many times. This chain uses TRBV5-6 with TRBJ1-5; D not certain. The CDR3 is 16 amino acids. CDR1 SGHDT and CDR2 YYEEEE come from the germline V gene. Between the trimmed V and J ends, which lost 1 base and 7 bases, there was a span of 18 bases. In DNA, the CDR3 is TGTGCCAGCAGCTTGAAGGGATTTGGAGGAAACCAGCCCCAGCATTTT. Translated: CASSLKGFGGNQPQHF.

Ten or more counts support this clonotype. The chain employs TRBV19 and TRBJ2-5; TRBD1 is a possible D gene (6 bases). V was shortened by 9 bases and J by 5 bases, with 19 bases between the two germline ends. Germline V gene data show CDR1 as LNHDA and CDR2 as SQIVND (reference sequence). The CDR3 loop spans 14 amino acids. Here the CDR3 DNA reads TGTGCCAGAACCCTCAGGGGTGAGAGGGAGACCCAGTACTTC. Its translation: CARTLRGERETQYF.

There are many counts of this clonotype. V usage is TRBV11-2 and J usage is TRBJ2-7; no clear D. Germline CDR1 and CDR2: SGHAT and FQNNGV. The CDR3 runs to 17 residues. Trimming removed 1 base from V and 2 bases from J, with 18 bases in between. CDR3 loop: CASSLVSSGEVPYEQYF. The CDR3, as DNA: TGTGCCAGCAGCTTAGTGTCTAGTGGTGAAGTCCCCTACGAGCAGTACTTC.

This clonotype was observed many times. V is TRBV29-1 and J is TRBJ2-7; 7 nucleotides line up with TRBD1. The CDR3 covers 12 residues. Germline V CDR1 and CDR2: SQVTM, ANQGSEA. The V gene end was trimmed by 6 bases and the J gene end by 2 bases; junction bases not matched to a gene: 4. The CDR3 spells CSVQGVTYEQYF. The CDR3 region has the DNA TGCAGCGTGCAGGGGGTTACCTACGAGCAGTACTTC.

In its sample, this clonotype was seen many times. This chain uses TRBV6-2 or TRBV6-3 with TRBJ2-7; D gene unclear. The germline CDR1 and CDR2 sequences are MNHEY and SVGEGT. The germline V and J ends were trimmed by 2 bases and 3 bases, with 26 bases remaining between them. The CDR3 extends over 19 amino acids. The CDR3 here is CASSYRLPLPRDAYYEQYF. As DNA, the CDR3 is TGTGCCAGCAGTTACCGTCTGCCCTTACCGAGAGACGCCTACTACGAGCAGTACTTC.

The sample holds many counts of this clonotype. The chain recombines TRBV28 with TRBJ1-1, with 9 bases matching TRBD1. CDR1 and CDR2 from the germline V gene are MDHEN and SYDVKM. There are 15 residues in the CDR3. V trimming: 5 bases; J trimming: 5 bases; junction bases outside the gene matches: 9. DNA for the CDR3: TGTGCCAGCAGTACACCCTCGACAGGGGGAACTGAAGCTTTCTTT. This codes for CASSTPSTGGTEAFF.

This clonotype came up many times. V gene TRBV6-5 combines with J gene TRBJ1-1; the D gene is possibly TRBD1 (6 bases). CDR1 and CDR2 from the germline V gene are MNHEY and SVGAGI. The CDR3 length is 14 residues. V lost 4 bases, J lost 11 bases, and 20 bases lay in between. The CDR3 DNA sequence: TGTGCCAGCAGTTCCTCACCACACACAGGGCGGGCTTTCTTT. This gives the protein CASSSSPHTGRAFF.

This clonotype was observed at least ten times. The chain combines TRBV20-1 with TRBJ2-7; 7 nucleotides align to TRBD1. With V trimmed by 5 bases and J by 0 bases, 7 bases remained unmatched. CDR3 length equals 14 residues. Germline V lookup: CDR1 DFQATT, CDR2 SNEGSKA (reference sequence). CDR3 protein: CSAENRGGSYEQYF. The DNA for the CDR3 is TGCAGTGCTGAGAACAGGGGTGGCTCCTACGAGCAGTACTTC.

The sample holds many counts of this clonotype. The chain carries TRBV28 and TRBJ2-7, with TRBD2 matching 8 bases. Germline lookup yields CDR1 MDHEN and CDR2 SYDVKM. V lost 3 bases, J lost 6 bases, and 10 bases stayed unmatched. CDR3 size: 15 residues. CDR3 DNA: TGTGCCAGCAGTTTTTTGAGCGGGAGTTTTGCCGAGCAGTACTTC. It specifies CASSFLSGSFAEQYF.

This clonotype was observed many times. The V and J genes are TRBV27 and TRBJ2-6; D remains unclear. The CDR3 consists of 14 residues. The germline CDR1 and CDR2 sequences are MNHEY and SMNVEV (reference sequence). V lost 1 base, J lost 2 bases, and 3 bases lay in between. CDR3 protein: CASSLYPGANVLTF. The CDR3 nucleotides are TGTGCCAGCAGTTTATATCCTGGGGCCAACGTCCTGACTTTC.

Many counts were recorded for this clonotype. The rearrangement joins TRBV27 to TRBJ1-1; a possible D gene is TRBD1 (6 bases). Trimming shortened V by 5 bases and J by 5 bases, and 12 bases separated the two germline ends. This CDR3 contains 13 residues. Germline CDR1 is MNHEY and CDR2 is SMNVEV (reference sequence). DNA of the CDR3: TGTGCCAGCAGTAAACAGGGAAGGACTGAAGCTTTCTTT. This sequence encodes CASSKQGRTEAFF.

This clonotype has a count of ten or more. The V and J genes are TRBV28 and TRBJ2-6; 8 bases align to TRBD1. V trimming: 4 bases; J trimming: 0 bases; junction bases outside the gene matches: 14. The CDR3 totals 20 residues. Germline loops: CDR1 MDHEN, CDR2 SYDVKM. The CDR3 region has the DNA TGTGCCAGCAGTTATTTCGTCAGGGGGCGGAGGGACTCTGGGGCCAACGTCCTGACTTTC. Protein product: CASSYFVRGRRDSGANVLTF.

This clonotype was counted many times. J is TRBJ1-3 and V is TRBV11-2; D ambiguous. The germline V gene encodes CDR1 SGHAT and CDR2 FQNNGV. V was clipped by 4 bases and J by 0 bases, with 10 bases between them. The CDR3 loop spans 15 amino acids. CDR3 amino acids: CASSYGRSSGNTIYF. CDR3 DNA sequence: TGTGCCAGCAGCTACGGACGCAGCTCTGGAAACACCATATATTTT.

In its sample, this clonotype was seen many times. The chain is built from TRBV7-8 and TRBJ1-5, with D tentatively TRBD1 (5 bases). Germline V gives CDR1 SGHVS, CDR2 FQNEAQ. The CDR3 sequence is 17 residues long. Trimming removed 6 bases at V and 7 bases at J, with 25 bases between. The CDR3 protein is CASSPRVGDGLRQPQHF. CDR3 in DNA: TGTGCCAGCAGTCCCCGGGTGGGGGACGGTCTAAGGCAGCCCCAGCATTTT. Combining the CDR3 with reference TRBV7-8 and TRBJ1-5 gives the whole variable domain GAGVSQSPRYKVAKRGQDVALRCDPISGHVSLFWYQQALGQGPEFLTYFQNEAQLDKSGLPSDRFFAERPEGSVSTLKIQRTQQEDSAVYLCASSPRVGDGLRQPQHFGDGTRLSIL.

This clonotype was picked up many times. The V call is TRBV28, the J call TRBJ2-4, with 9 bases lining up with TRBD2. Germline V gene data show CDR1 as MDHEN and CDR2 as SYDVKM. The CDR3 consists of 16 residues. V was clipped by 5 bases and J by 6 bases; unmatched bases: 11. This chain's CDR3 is CASSLARGGGTNIQYF. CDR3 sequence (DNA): TGTGCCAGCAGTCTTGCCCGCGGGGGGGGCACAAACATTCAGTACTTC.

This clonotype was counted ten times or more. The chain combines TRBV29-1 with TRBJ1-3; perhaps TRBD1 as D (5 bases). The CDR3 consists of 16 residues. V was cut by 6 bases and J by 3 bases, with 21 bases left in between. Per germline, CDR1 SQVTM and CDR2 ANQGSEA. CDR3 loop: CSVLPSSGGGGNTIYF. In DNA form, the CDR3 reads TGCAGCGTGCTTCCAAGCAGCGGGGGTGGTGGAAACACCATATATTTT.